Included here is one TCR beta chain sequence, with context. TCRdb's table, derived via immunoSEQ multiplex PCR, lists solely in-frame clones and lacks some. There are tens of thousands of clones in the sample; approximately 90% occur only once, and 4.8% lies in the top ten. This sample is drawn from a study of blood T cell repertoires in COVID-19. The sequenced sample consisted of peripheral blood. The receptor was isolated from a human donor in a cohort sampled during active COVID-19.

The CDR3 loop reads CAGSGVTRYEQYF. In DNA, the CDR3 is TGTGCCGGGTCGGGGGTTACTCGGTACGAGCAGTACTTC. The chain couples TRBV30 to TRBJ2-7, with TRBD2 as a possible D gene (6 bases). This CDR3 is 13 amino acids long. CDR1 and CDR2 (germline): GTSNPN, SVGIG (reference sequence). V was shortened by 8 bases and J by 4 bases, with 18 bases between the two germline ends.